A selection of T cell receptor beta chains follows, all from one sample in a study of T cells in Graves' hyperthyroidism and ophthalmopathy. Each CDR3 protein gets one entry after TCRdb re-called the multiplex PCR reads with MiXCR. The sample lists some 650,000 distinct CDR3 sequences, about 16% occurring once. Sequenced material: blood. These receptors were taken from a woman aged 40 to 50 with Graves' ophthalmopathy. Each CDR3 is given with its conserved first and last residue. The order of the fields is CDR3 length, D gene, clone size, V gene, J gene, CDR3 DNA, CDR3 protein. A D gene is named only where the DNA matches it firmly. Clone size is given for some rows only: seen once, a few or many times, or a class if the clone is expanded.

15	-	-	TRBV19	TRBJ1-1	TGTGCCAGTAGTACCATTTGGGGGGCCGGCACTGAAGCTTTCTTT	CASSTIWGAGTEAFF
12	-	few	TRBV6-1	TRBJ2-7	TGTGCCAGCAGCAACCGAGGACATCCGCAATACTTC	CASSNRGHPQYF
15	-	-	TRBV4-1	TRBJ2-3	TGCGCCAGCAGCCAAGAGAGACAGAGCACAGATACGCAGTATTTT	CASSQERQSTDTQYF
15	TRBD2	few	TRBV12-3/TRBV12-4	TRBJ2-5	TGTGCCAGCACCCTCCAGCGGGGGGAGGGAGAGACCCAGTACTTC	CASTLQRGEGETQYF
16	TRBD2	many	TRBV12-3/TRBV12-4	TRBJ2-5	TGTGCCAGCACCTCGGGGAGACTAGCGGGAGAGGAGACCCAGTACTTC	CASTSGRLAGEETQYF
16	-	-	TRBV19	TRBJ1-1	TGTGCCAGTAGTAAAAGGGCCGGGAACGTTAACACTGAAGCTTTCTTT	CASSKRAGNVNTEAFF
12	-	-	TRBV2	TRBJ1-2	TGTGCCAGCGGACGAGGGTCCGGTGGCTACACCTTC	CASGRGSGGYTF
15	-	-	TRBV5-5	TRBJ1-4	TGTGCCAGCAGCTTGTTCGGAACAACTAATGAAAAACTGTTTTTT	CASSLFGTTNEKLFF
15	-	many	TRBV2	TRBJ2-2	TGTGCCAGCAGTGAAGCGCTCTACAGAACCGGGGAGCTGTTTTTT	CASSEALYRTGELFF
16	-	few	TRBV7-9	TRBJ2-3	TGTGCCAGCAGCTTAGAACAGTATTCATCCACAGATACGCAGTATTTT	CASSLEQYSSTDTQYF
15	-	many	TRBV3-1	TRBJ2-1	TGTGCCAGCAGCCAAGAGCCGGTCGCCTACAATGAGCAGTTCTTC	CASSQEPVAYNEQFF
15	-	many	TRBV11-2	TRBJ2-7	TGTGCCAGCAGCTCCGAGAGGAGGGGAGCCTACGAGCAGTACTTC	CASSSERRGAYEQYF
16	-	-	TRBV6-6	TRBJ2-3	TGTGCCAGCAGTTACTCGAGAGGAGTAGAACCAGATACGCAGTATTTT	CASSYSRGVEPDTQYF
15	TRBD1	-	TRBV3-1	TRBJ1-1	TGTGCCAGCAGCCAAGGTTACAGGGGGCAGGACCGGTTGCTCTTT	CASSQGYRGQDRLLF
13	-	many	TRBV7-9	TRBJ2-7	TGTGCCAGCAACCGGCTGAGCGGCTACGAGCAGTACTTC	CASNRLSGYEQYF
13	TRBD1	many	TRBV3-1	TRBJ2-5	TGTGCCAGCAGCCAACTGACAGGGGCGACCCAGTACTTC	CASSQLTGATQYF
15	-	many	TRBV27	TRBJ2-1	TGTGCCAGCAGTTTGCAAGTTGGCTCCTACAATGAGCAGTTCTTC	CASSLQVGSYNEQFF
14	-	many	TRBV7-8	TRBJ2-7	TGTGCCAGCAGCTTAAGGGAAGGGACAAACGAGCAGTACTTC	CASSLREGTNEQYF
18	-	many	TRBV2	TRBJ2-7	TGTGCCAGCAGTGAAGCGTTCATTGCTCGGGGAGCGTCTCTCGAGCAGTACTTC	CASSEAFIARGASLEQYF